These 4 T cell receptor beta chains came from one sample sequenced in a study of T cells in Graves' hyperthyroidism and ophthalmopathy (dated by TCRdb to between 2017 and 2020). Preparation of the library involved multiplex PCR. TCRdb lists the instrument as Illumina HiSeq 2000. The TCR beta CDR3 regions were amplified from RNA transcripts. For the first round of RT-PCR on the TCR CDR3, the HTBI primer set was used together with the Qiagen OneStep RT-PCR kit. TCRdb trimmed the raw reads at Q25, called clones with MiXCR and kept productive beta chains. Here each entry gathers all rows of one CDR3 protein and keeps the most common genes and DNA. The sample data list around 380,000 distinct CDR3 sequences, and roughly 14% of these were observed just once. Together, the top ten hold 20% of the sample. Sequencing was performed on blood. The source is a man aged 30 to 39 with Graves' hyperthyroidism that later progressed to Graves' ophthalmopathy.

This clonotype was recorded many times. The chain couples TRBV12-3 or TRBV12-4 to TRBJ1-1; D gene unclear. The CDR3 is 13 amino acids. V lost 0 bases and J lost 1, with 3 bases in between. The CDR3 is CASSLARNTEAFF. Written as DNA, the CDR3 is TGTGCCAGCAGTTTAGCCAGGAACACTGAAGCTTTCTTT.

This clonotype was seen only once. The chain carries TRBV6-5 and TRBJ1-6; D is perhaps TRBD1 (5 bases). Germline values: CDR1 MNHEY, CDR2 SVGAGI. The CDR3 consists of 17 residues. The V gene lost 2 bases and the J gene lost 5 bases, with 16 bases spanning the gap. CDR3 nucleotides: TGTGCCAGCAGTTACAGGGGACGAGGGATAGATAATTCACCCCTCCACTTT. Translating gives CASSYRGRGIDNSPLHF.

This clonotype appeared many times. The rearrangement joins TRBV12-3 or TRBV12-4 to TRBJ2-3, with D hard to call. V was shortened by 7 bases and J by 2 bases, with 10 bases between the two germline ends. The CDR3 is made up of 13 amino acids. The DNA for the CDR3 is TGTGCCAGCAAAACCGGGTCCACAGATACGCAGTATTTT. Amino acid sequence: CASKTGSTDTQYF.

This clonotype was picked up a small number of times. The chain joins TRBV28 to TRBJ1-3; D gene ambiguous. Germline CDR1 is MDHEN and CDR2 is SYDVKM. Trimming pared 8 bases from V and 1 base from J, leaving 0 bases between. The CDR3 extends over 10 amino acids. CDR3 sequence: CASSGNTIYF. The CDR3 DNA is TGTGCCAGCTCTGGAAACACCATATATTTT.